This T cell receptor (beta chain) is from a study of cytomegalovirus exposure and HLA in healthy donors. Study-wide points: An observed cluster of highly shared sequence variants was recorded as a likely sequencing artifact. In vitro, a few CMV-associated chains proved specific for CMV antigens. TCR beta chain V- and J-gene trimming was linked, in a later analysis, to a missense variant in DCLRE1C.

Primers included in the PCR were 60 Vbeta and 13 Jbeta primers. Generated by immunoSEQ multiplex PCR, the TCRdb table keeps only in-frame clones and is missing some. The sample holds some 180,000 clones, roughly 70% seen once. The CDR3 is 15 amino acids. Trimming took 5 bases from V and 3 from J, leaving 14 bases between them. CDR1 is MNHEY, CDR2 SVGAGI, per germline. In the case of this clone: Its target is not known.

The sample was PBMCs. The clonotype was recovered from a male donor in good health and CMV-seronegative. The rearrangement joins TRBV6-5 to TRBJ1-5, with D possibly TRBD1 on 5 matching bases. The CDR3 coding sequence is TGTGCCAGCAGTATCGGTTGGGGGGACAATCAGCCCCAGCATTTT. It yields the protein CASSIGWGDNQPQHF.